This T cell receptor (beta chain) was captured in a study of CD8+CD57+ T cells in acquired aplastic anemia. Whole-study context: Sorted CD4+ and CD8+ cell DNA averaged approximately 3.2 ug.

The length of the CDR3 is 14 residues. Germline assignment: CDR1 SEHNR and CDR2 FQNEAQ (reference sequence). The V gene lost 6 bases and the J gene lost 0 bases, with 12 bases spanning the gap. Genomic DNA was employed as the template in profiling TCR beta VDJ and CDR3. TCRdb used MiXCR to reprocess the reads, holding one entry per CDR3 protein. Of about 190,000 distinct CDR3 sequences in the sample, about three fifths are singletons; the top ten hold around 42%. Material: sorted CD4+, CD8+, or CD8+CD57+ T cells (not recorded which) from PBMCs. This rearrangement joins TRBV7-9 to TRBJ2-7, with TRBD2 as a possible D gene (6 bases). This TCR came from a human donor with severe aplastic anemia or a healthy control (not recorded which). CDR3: CASRLHGSSYEQYF. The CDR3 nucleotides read TGTGCCAGCAGACTACACGGGAGCTCCTACGAGCAGTACTTC. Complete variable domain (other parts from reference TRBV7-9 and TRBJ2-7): DTGVSQNPRHKITKRGQNVTFRCDPISEHNRLYWYRQTLGQGPEFLTYFQNEAQLEKSRLLSDRFSAERPKGSFSTLEIQRTEQGDSAMYLCASRLHGSSYEQYFGPGTRLTVT.